The 10 T cell receptor beta chains below were found in one sample sequenced in a study of blood T cell repertoires in COVID-19. Profiled with immunoSEQ multiplex PCR; TCRdb holds only in-frame clones, not every one. Among 250,000 or so clones listed, approximately 90% were seen once. What was sequenced was peripheral blood. The receptors shown here come from a woman aged 30 to 39 with active or convalescent COVID-19.

The V call is TRBV29-1, the J call TRBJ1-1; 7 bases agree with TRBD1. V was pared by 7 bases and J by 0 bases, with 8 bases of the junction left unmatched. This CDR3 region has 14 residues. Germline values: CDR1 SQVTM, CDR2 ANQGSEA. The CDR3, as DNA: TGCAGCGCCCTCTACAGGGGTTTGAACACTGAAGCTTTCTTT. It yields the protein CSALYRGLNTEAFF. The full variable domain, its missing parts supplied by reference TRBV29-1 and TRBJ1-1, is SAVISQKPSRDICQRGTSLTIQCQVDSQVTMMFWYRQQPGQSLTLIATANQGSEATYESGFVIDKFPISRPNLTFSTLTVSNMSPEDSSIYLCSALYRGLNTEAFFGQGTRLTVV.

V usage is TRBV7-9 and J usage is TRBJ2-5; 9 bases line up with TRBD2. Germline loops: CDR1 SEHNR, CDR2 FQNEAQ (reference sequence). J lost 0 bases, V lost 5 bases, and 7 bases had no gene match. This CDR3 is built from 16 residues. CDR3: CASSLKRGVYQETQYF. The CDR3 nucleotides are TGTGCCAGCAGCCTCAAGCGGGGGGTGTACCAAGAGACCCAGTACTTC.

CDR3 nucleotide sequence: TGTGCCAGCACATACAGGGGGCTCGGAAACACCATATATTTT. As protein: CASTYRGLGNTIYF. This rearrangement joins TRBV28 to TRBJ1-3; 9 bases agree with TRBD1. CDR3 length: 14 amino acids. The germline V gene encodes CDR1 MDHEN and CDR2 SYDVKM. Trimming at V came to 7 bases and at J to 4 bases, leaving 5 bases not matched to a gene.

The chain couples TRBV3-1 (or the pseudogene TRBV3-2) to TRBJ2-5; 9 bases match TRBD2. The length of the CDR3 is 18 residues. J gave up 4 bases and V 0 bases, and 12 bases lay outside the gene matches. CDR1 and CDR2 from the germline V gene are LGHDT and YNNKEL (reference sequence). The chain's CDR3 is CASSQEMIGTSTTETQYF. The CDR3 nucleotides are TGTGCCAGCAGCCAAGAGATGATCGGGACTAGCACCACAGAGACCCAGTACTTC.

A single count supports this clone. The rearrangement joins TRBV27 to TRBJ1-1, with D tentatively TRBD1 (6 bases). In germline, CDR1 is MNHEY, CDR2 SMNVEV (reference sequence). The CDR3 has 12 amino acids. V lost 8 bases, J lost 4 bases, and 11 bases lay in between. The CDR3 DNA sequence: TGTGCCAGCCGGGCAGGGGTCACTGAAGCTTTCTTT. Protein: CASRAGVTEAFF.

The chain links TRBV19 to TRBJ1-3; the D is unclear. The V end lost 4 bases, the J end lost 4 bases, and 11 bases lay between the germline ends. The CDR3 runs to 14 residues. Germline assignment: CDR1 LNHDA and CDR2 SQIVND (reference sequence). The CDR3 DNA reads TGTGCCAGTAGTAATCCTGGCTCAGGAAACACCATATATTTT. It encodes CASSNPGSGNTIYF.

The chain joins TRBV14 to TRBJ1-1, with D possibly being TRBD1 (5 bases). Germline V lookup: CDR1 SGHDN, CDR2 FVKESK. Trimming cost V 0 bases and J 10 bases, with 12 bases left between them. The CDR3 is 13 residues long. The CDR3 region is CASSQDVGARAFF. CDR3 bases: TGTGCCAGCAGCCAAGATGTAGGGGCTCGAGCTTTCTTT.

This chain uses TRBV6-2 or TRBV6-3 with TRBJ1-2; 9 bases align to TRBD1. The V segment lost 5 bases and the J segment 4 bases; nucleotides outside the gene matches: 8. CDR3 length equals 15 residues. Germline V gives CDR1 MNHEY, CDR2 SVGEGT. Written as DNA, the CDR3 is TGTGCCAGCAGTGACGACCGGGACAGGGCCTATGGCTACACCTTC. Residues: CASSDDRDRAYGYTF.

V and J are TRBV11-2 and TRBJ2-3; 12 nucleotides align to TRBD2. The CDR3 is 16 amino acids. Germline V lookup: CDR1 SGHAT, CDR2 FQNNGV. The V gene end was trimmed by 5 bases and the J gene end by 4 bases; junction bases not matched to a gene: 7. In nucleotides, the CDR3 is TGTGCCAGCAGCGCAGGACTAGCGGGGTGGGCAGATACGCAGTATTTT. It yields the protein CASSAGLAGWADTQYF.

The chain carries TRBV6-5 and TRBJ1-4; no clear D gene. V lost 0 bases to trimming and J lost 5 bases, with 10 bases between them. Germline lookup yields CDR1 MNHEY and CDR2 SVGAGI. The CDR3 is 15 amino acids. Written as DNA, the CDR3 is TGTGCCAGCAGTTACTCGATACAGTTAAATGAAAAACTGTTTTTT. It yields the protein CASSYSIQLNEKLFF.